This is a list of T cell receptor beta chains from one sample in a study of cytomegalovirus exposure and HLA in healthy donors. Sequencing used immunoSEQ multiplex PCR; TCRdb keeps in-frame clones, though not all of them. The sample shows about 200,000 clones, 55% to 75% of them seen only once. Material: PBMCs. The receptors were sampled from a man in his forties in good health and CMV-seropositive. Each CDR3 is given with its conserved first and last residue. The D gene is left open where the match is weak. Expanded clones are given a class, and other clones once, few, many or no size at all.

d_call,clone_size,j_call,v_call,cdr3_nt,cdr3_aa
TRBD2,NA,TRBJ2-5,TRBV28,TGTGCCAGCAGTTCACGACTAGCGGGAAGCCAAGAGACCCAGTACTTC,CASSSRLAGSQETQYF
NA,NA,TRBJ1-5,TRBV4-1,TGCGCCAGCAGCCAGTCAGGGGCCTCTAATCAGCCCCAGCATTTT,CASSQSGASNQPQHF
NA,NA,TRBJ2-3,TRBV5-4,TGTGCCAGCAGCCCGGGACTTCGCACAGATACGCAGTATTTT,CASSPGLRTDTQYF
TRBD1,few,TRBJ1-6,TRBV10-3,TGTGCCATCAGTCCCTTCTCGGGACAGGGAAATTCACCCCTCCACTTT,CAISPFSGQGNSPLHF
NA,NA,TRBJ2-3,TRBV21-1,TGTGCCAGCAGCCATAGTAAGGGGGCCGGCACAGATACGCAGTATTTT,CASSHSKGAGTDTQYF
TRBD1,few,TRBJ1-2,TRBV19,TGTGCCAGTAGTGCCGGGACAGGGAGAAGGGCTAACTATGGCTACACCTTC,CASSAGTGRRANYGYTF
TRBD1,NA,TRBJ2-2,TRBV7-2,TGTGCCAGCAGCTTTAACCTCCGAACAGGGGGGACCGGGGAGCTGTTTTTT,CASSFNLRTGGTGELFF
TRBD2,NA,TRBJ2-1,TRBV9,TGTGCCAGCAGCGTGACTAGCGGATCTGAGCAGTTCTTC,CASSVTSGSEQFF
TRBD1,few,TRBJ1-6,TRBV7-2,TGTGCCAGCAGCCCTGGGACAGCTAATTCACCCCTCCACTTT,CASSPGTANSPLHF
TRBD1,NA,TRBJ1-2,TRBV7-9,TGTTCCAGCAGCAAACCCGGGACAGGGGGCAACTATGGCTACACCTTC,CSSSKPGTGGNYGYTF
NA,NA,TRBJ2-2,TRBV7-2,TGTGCCAGCAGCTTAAGGGGGTCGTCCGGGGAGCTGTTTTTT,CASSLRGSSGELFF
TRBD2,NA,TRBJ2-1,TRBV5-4,TGTGCCAGCAGCCCCGGGACTAGCGGCTACAATGAGCAGTTCTTC,CASSPGTSGYNEQFF
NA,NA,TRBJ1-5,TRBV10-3,TGTGCCATCAGTGAACAGTCCGGATACAATCAGCCCCAGCATTTT,CAISEQSGYNQPQHF
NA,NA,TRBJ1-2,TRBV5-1,TGCGCCAGCAGCTTGGCCGGGCCCCTAGGAGGTGGCTACACCTTC,CASSLAGPLGGGYTF
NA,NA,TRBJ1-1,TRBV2,TGTGCCAGCAGGGGGCTGAACACTGAAGCTTTCTTT,CASRGLNTEAFF
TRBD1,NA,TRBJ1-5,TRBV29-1,TGCAGCGTAACCCGGGACAGGGGACAGCCCCAGCATTTT,CSVTRDRGQPQHF
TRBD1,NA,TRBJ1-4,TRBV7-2,TGTGCCAGCAGCTTAGCAAGGGGACAGGGCCAAAAACTGTTTTTT,CASSLARGQGQKLFF
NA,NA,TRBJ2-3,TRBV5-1,TGCGCCAGCAGCTTTGGGGGGGGGCAGTCAGATACGCAGTATTTT,CASSFGGGQSDTQYF
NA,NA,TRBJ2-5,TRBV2,TGTGCCAGCAGTGTTCAGGGTGTAGAGACCCAGTACTTC,CASSVQGVETQYF
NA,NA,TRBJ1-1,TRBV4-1,TGCGCCAGCAGCCAAGAAGTACAGGTTAACACTGAAGCTTTCTTT,CASSQEVQVNTEAFF
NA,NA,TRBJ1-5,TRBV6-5,TGTGCCAGCAGTGAAGGAGGGACTCCCCAGCATTTT,CASSEGGTPQHF
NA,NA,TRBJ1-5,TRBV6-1,TGTGCCAGCAGGGAAGCTTATAGCAATCAGCCCCAGCATTTT,CASREAYSNQPQHF
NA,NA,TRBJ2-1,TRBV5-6,TGTGCCAGCAGCTGGGGAGTGGGACTGGCCGCAAGAGAGCAGTTCTTC,CASSWGVGLAAREQFF
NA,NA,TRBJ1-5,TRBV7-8,TGTGCCAGCTCGGGGGGGCTCGATCAGCCCCAGCATTTT,CASSGGLDQPQHF
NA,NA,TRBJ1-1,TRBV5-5,TGTGCCAGCAGCTTGGGTCCCGGTAACCTTGAAGCTTTCTTT,CASSLGPGNLEAFF
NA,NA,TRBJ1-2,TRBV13,TGTGCCAGCAGCGTAACAGCCCACTATGGCTACACCTTC,CASSVTAHYGYTF
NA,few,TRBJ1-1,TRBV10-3,TGTGCCATCAGTGACCTGGGCTACACTGAAGCTTTCTTT,CAISDLGYTEAFF
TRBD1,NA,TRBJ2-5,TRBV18,TGTGCCAGCTCCTCTTACCCTCCGCAGGCCAGGGGGCCGGAGACCCAGTACTTC,CASSSYPPQARGPETQYF
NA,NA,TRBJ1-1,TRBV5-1,TGCGCCAGCAGCTTAGCAATGTTGAAGCTGTTCATGAACACTGAAGCTTTCTTT,CASSLAMLKLFMNTEAFF